This TCR beta chain is from a study of tissue T cells after allogeneic stem cell transplantation. About this clone itself: The listed genes are named as in mouse. The read ends 1 residue early relative to the CDR3; the germline J gene fills the gap.

Germline V gene lookup returns CDR1 LGHNA and CDR2 YSYQKL. This CDR3 contains 16 residues. The V and J ends lost 0 bases and 6 bases, in that order; junction bases with no gene match: 2. Produced via immunoSEQ multiplex PCR; TCRdb's table is partial and in-frame only. Among 20,000 to 25,000 clones listed, roughly two thirds were seen once. This rearrangement joins TRBV2 to TRBJ2-1; 13 bases fit TRBD2. This sequence originates from a female BALB/c mouse in good health. This strain's MHC haplotype is H2-d. The sample consisted of blood. CDR3 DNA (partial): TGTGCCAGCAGCCAAGACTGGGACTGGGGGGGTGCTGAGCAGTTC. It translates to CASSQDWDWGGAEQF. The full-length CDR3 reads as CASSQDWDWGGAEQFF.